This passage covers 22 T cell receptor beta chains from one sample sequenced in a study of T cells after yellow fever vaccination. TCRdb reprocessed the 5' RACE reads via MiXCR and lists one record per CDR3 protein. The repertoire holds 250,000 to 400,000 distinct CDR3 sequences, with approximately 4.3% as singletons. This sample comprised PBMCs, obtained 15 days after the yellow fever booster vaccination. The receptors originated from a young man who received the YFV17D yellow fever vaccine.

This clonotype showed up many times. The chain carries TRBV4-3 and TRBJ2-2; 10 bases fit TRBD1. CDR1 is LGHNA, CDR2 YSLEER, per germline. CDR3 length: 14 residues. V gave up 4 bases and J gave up 7 bases; unmatched junction bases: 3. CDR3 DNA sequence: TGCGCCAGCAGCCCGGACAGGGGGAGCGGGGAGCTGTTTTTT. Protein: CASSPDRGSGELFF.

This clonotype was counted a few times. The chain combines TRBV12-3 or TRBV12-4 with TRBJ2-7, with D hard to call. V shed 3 bases and J shed 0 bases, with 9 bases lying between them. The CDR3 is 14 residues long. Here the CDR3 DNA reads TGTGCCAGCAGTTTGAGTTTGAGCTCCTACGAGCAGTACTTC. Its translation: CASSLSLSSYEQYF.

This clonotype has ten or more counts. This chain links TRBV6-5 with TRBJ1-4; D may be TRBD1 (6 bases). V dropped 3 bases and J dropped 8 bases, with 10 bases sitting between them. Germline CDR1 is MNHEY and CDR2 is SVGAGI. The CDR3 sequence is 13 residues long. The DNA for the CDR3 is TGTGCCAGCAGTTATAGGGGGGCGGAAAAACTGTTTTTT. This translates into CASSYRGAEKLFF.

This clonotype was recorded at least ten times. CDR3 DNA sequence: TGCAGTGCTATGGGACCGCCAACTAATGAAAAACTGTTTTTT. It is translated as CSAMGPPTNEKLFF. This chain links TRBV20-1 with TRBJ1-4, with TRBD1 as a possible D gene (5 bases). This CDR3 has 14 residues. CDR1 and CDR2 from the germline V gene are DFQATT and SNEGSKA (reference sequence). V was clipped by 4 bases and J by 0 bases, with 9 bases between them.

This clonotype came up a few times. The genes are TRBV10-3 and TRBJ2-7; D may be TRBD2 (7 bases). This CDR3 has 14 residues. Between the trimmed V and J ends, which lost 10 bases and 5 bases, there was a span of 21 bases. Germline CDR1 ENHRY, CDR2 SYGVKD. The CDR3 bases are TGTGCCACCCACGGAAGGGGGGGGTATAACGAGCAGTACTTC. The encoded protein is CATHGRGGYNEQYF.

The sample holds a few counts of this clonotype. The rearrangement links TRBV2 to TRBJ2-5; a weak D match, TRBD1 (6 bases). Germline values: CDR1 SNHLY, CDR2 FYNNEI. V lost 6 bases to trimming and J lost 4 bases, with 9 bases between them. The CDR3 sequence is 12 residues long. In nucleotides, the CDR3 is TGTGCCAGCAGGGCGGACAGAGAGACCCAGTACTTC. Its protein is CASRADRETQYF.

The chain uses TRBV24-1 and TRBJ2-1; the match to TRBD1 covers 8 bases. With V trimmed by 7 bases and J by 6 bases, 7 bases remained unmatched. The CDR3 length is 14 residues. Germline CDR1 and CDR2: KGHDR and SFDVKD. This CDR3 reads CATSKGQEINEQFF. As DNA, the CDR3 is TGTGCCACCAGCAAGGGACAGGAGATCAATGAGCAGTTCTTC.

This clonotype was detected many times. The chain joins TRBV20-1 to TRBJ1-5; D is unresolved. CDR1 and CDR2 (germline): DFQATT, SNEGSKA (reference sequence). CDR3 length: 13 residues. V was cut by 6 bases and J by 0 bases, with 9 bases left in between. The CDR3 nucleotides are TGCAGTGCCCTTGATTATAGCAATCAGCCCCAGCATTTT. Translation gives CSALDYSNQPQHF.

This clonotype has ten or more counts. The chain joins TRBV4-1 to TRBJ1-2; 10 bases align to TRBD1. Germline V gene sequence: CDR1 MGHRA, CDR2 YSYEKL. With V trimmed by 3 bases and J by 7 bases, 5 bases remained unmatched. The CDR3 loop spans 14 amino acids. The CDR3 coding sequence is TGCGCCAGCAGCCAGCCGGGACAGGGGTCTGGCTACACCTTC. It encodes CASSQPGQGSGYTF.

This clonotype was counted at least ten times. J is TRBJ2-7 and V is TRBV10-2; 9 nucleotides line up with TRBD1. V lost 6 bases to trimming and J lost 3 bases; unmatched junction nucleotides: 9. The CDR3 is made up of 15 amino acids. CDR1 WSHSY and CDR2 SAAADI come from the germline V gene. Written as DNA, the CDR3 is TGCGCCAGCAGGGAGGGGGGGGACAGGGACTACGAGCAGTACTTC. Translated: CASREGGDRDYEQYF.

In this sample, this clonotype turned up many times. The genes are TRBV7-9 and TRBJ1-2, with TRBD1 matching 9 bases. V was pared by 5 bases and J by 2 bases, with 9 bases of the junction left unmatched. Germline V gene sequence: CDR1 SEHNR, CDR2 FQNEAQ (reference sequence). This CDR3 comprises 16 residues. The CDR3 loop is CASSKTHRGLNYGYTF. In DNA form, the CDR3 reads TGTGCCAGCAGCAAGACCCACAGGGGGCTGAACTATGGCTACACCTTC. Supplemented by reference TRBV7-9 and TRBJ1-2, the full variable domain reads DTGVSQNPRHKITKRGQNVTFRCDPISEHNRLYWYRQTLGQGPEFLTYFQNEAQLEKSRLLSDRFSAERPKGSFSTLEIQRTEQGDSAMYLCASSKTHRGLNYGYTFGSGTRLTVV.

This clonotype was detected ten times or more. V is TRBV6-5 and J is TRBJ2-3; 10 bases align to TRBD2. There are 18 residues in the CDR3. Germline trimming cut 2 bases from V and 1 base from J; bases unmatched to any gene: 9. CDR1 and CDR2 (germline): MNHEY, SVGAGI. CDR3 sequence reads: CASSYDSTGTSGTDTQYF. DNA of the CDR3: TGTGCCAGCAGTTACGACTCGACCGGGACTAGCGGCACAGATACGCAGTATTTT.

This clonotype was detected ten times or more. The chain carries TRBV12-3 or TRBV12-4 and TRBJ2-3; TRBD2 might be the D (5 bases). V lost 5 bases and J 1 base, leaving 13 bases between the germline ends. The CDR3 length is 15 residues. DNA for the CDR3: TGTGCCAGCAGTCTCGGCATGGGAGGCACAGATACGCAGTATTTT. Translated, it gives CASSLGMGGTDTQYF.

The chain couples TRBV5-1 to TRBJ2-7; 8 positions agree with TRBD1. This CDR3 comprises 15 residues. The V gene end was trimmed by 2 bases and the J gene end by 5 bases; junction bases not matched to a gene: 9. Per germline, CDR1 SGHRS and CDR2 YFSETQ. The CDR3 coding sequence is TGCGCCAGCAGCTTCTACCCTGGACAGGGCGACGAGCAGTACGTC. It specifies CASSFYPGQGDEQYV.

This clonotype showed up just a few times. The gene calls are TRBV5-4 and TRBJ1-4; weak D call: TRBD1 (6 bases). The CDR3 has 14 residues. Per the germline V gene, CDR1 is SGHNT and CDR2 is YYREEE (reference sequence). V was trimmed by 2 bases and J by 6 bases, leaving 11 bases between them. The CDR3 DNA follows: TGTGCCAGCAGCTTTGGGGGCGCCGATGAAAAACTGTTTTTT. It translates to CASSFGGADEKLFF.

This clonotype was seen at least ten times. The chain recombines TRBV29-1 with TRBJ2-2; perhaps D is TRBD1 or TRBD2 (5 bases each). V lost 0 bases and J lost 4, with 9 bases in between. Germline CDR1 and CDR2: SQVTM and ANQGSEA. This CDR3 contains 14 residues. CDR3 nucleotide sequence: TGCAGCGTTGAAGATGGGGGTAGCACCGGGGAGCTGTTTTTT. Residues: CSVEDGGSTGELFF.

J is TRBJ1-2 and V is TRBV4-1; the D is unclear. Germline values: CDR1 MGHRA, CDR2 YSYEKL. The CDR3 is 15 residues long. V lost 1 base and J lost 2, with 11 bases in between. The CDR3 DNA follows: TGCGCCAGCAGCCAAGTCGTCAGCGAGAACTATGGCTACACCTTC. Encoded protein: CASSQVVSENYGYTF.

In its sample, this clonotype was seen a few times. The chain has TRBV4-1 and TRBJ1-5; no clear D. V was trimmed by 6 bases and J by 4 bases, leaving 10 bases between them. The CDR3 has 13 amino acids. Germline CDR1 reads MGHRA; CDR2 reads YSYEKL. As DNA, the CDR3 is TGCGCCAGCAGTACGAGGGAGAATCAGCCCCAGCATTTT. Its protein product is CASSTRENQPQHF.

This clonotype was found many times. The CDR3 coding sequence is TGTGCCAGCAGCTCCCGGACTACCTCAAACAATGAGCAGTTCTTC. Translating gives CASSSRTTSNNEQFF. This chain joins TRBV7-2 and TRBJ2-1; possibly TRBD2 for D (6 bases). Trimming removed 4 bases at V and 5 bases at J, with 15 bases between. The germline gives CDR1 SGHTA, CDR2 FQGNSA. CDR3 length equals 15 residues. The whole variable domain, filled in from reference TRBV7-2 and TRBJ2-1, reads GAGVSQSPSNKVTEKGKDVELRCDPISGHTALYWYRQSLGQGLEFLIYFQGNSAPDKSGLPSDRFSAERTGGSVSTLTIQRTQQEDSAVYLCASSSRTTSNNEQFFGPGTRLTVL.

This clonotype was recorded at least ten times. This sequence joins TRBV20-1 and TRBJ1-1, with 7 bases identical to TRBD1. The trim removed 2 bases at V and 2 bases at J, leaving 8 bases unmatched. In germline, CDR1 is DFQATT, CDR2 SNEGSKA (reference sequence). The length of the CDR3 is 15 residues. CDR3 amino acids: CSARQGGSVNTEAFF. As DNA, the CDR3 is TGCAGTGCTAGACAAGGGGGCAGTGTAAACACTGAAGCTTTCTTT.

V is TRBV29-1 and J is TRBJ1-2; 8 bases are shared with TRBD1. V lost 6 bases, J lost 5 bases, and 5 bases stayed unmatched. Germline loops: CDR1 SQVTM, CDR2 ANQGSEA. There are 12 residues in the CDR3. The CDR3 nucleotides are TGCAGCGTGCCCGACAGGGGTTATGGCTACACCTTC. As protein: CSVPDRGYGYTF.

This clonotype was counted many times. This chain links TRBV20-1 with TRBJ2-3; D remains unclear. Germline V lookup: CDR1 DFQATT, CDR2 SNEGSKA (reference sequence). This CDR3 has 17 residues. V lost 0 bases, J lost 1 base, and 17 bases lay in between. The CDR3 region has the DNA TGCAGTGCTAGAGACCCGGCGAGAGGCCCCGGCACAGATACGCAGTATTTT. As protein: CSARDPARGPGTDTQYF.